The clone carrying this TCR beta chain has just a few counts. This sample was taken from a study of blood T cell repertoires in COVID-19. Study summary: Whether acute or convalescent, the COVID-19 samples came from the United States, Italy and Spain. T cells, B-cell-depleted T cells, or PBMCs provided the cDNA or gDNA that served as material.

The authors' processing: Amplification of reference gene primers provided the estimated nucleated cell counts. The method was immunoSEQ multiplex PCR; TCRdb's version includes in-frame clones alone and lacks a portion of them. That table is the source of V, J and clone size, and D and trimming were worked out from the DNA. The sample lists roughly 200,000 clones, about four fifths occurring once. The sample taken for sequencing was peripheral blood. This receptor was identified in a man aged 40-49 years with active or convalescent COVID-19.

For the CDR3, the DNA is TGTGCCAGCACCTACGGGACAGGGAACACCGGGGAGCTGTTTTTT. Protein: CASTYGTGNTGELFF. This chain connects TRBV18 to TRBJ2-2, with 8 bases that match TRBD1. V shed 8 bases and J 1 base; nucleotides not matched to a gene: 6. Germline CDR1 and CDR2: KGHSH and LQKENI. The CDR3 length is 15 residues.